These 16 T cell receptor beta chains were all obtained from the same sample, sequenced in a study of blood T cells in healthy people across ages. The use of a sample-barcoded 5' primer and a J-beta primer mix characterized a second PCR of about 7 to 12 cycles. TCRdb re-called the 5' RACE reads with MiXCR, one entry per CDR3 protein. This sample has 1.5 million to 2 million distinct CDR3 sequences, with 28% found just once. Material: blood. The receptors were sampled from a young woman in good health.

This clonotype was recorded a few times. The chain has TRBV3-1 and TRBJ2-3; the D gene could be TRBD1 or TRBD2 (6 bases each). CDR3 length: 14 amino acids. The V gene's germline CDR1 is LGHDT and CDR2 YNNKEL (reference sequence). V lost 1 base and J 10 bases, leaving 15 bases between the germline ends. CDR3 protein: CASSQGQVRGAQYF. Here the CDR3 DNA reads TGTGCCAGCAGCCAAGGGCAGGTGAGGGGGGCGCAGTATTTT.

The chain links TRBV5-1 to TRBJ1-4; D perhaps matches TRBD1 (6 bases). Trimming took off 5 bases at V and 6 bases at J, with 17 bases between the two ends. Germline V gene lookup returns CDR1 SGHRS and CDR2 YFSETQ. The CDR3 has 15 residues. CDR3 nucleotide sequence: TGCGCCAGCAGAACGCATACAGGGCCGGATGAAAAACTGTTTTTT. Translated, it gives CASRTHTGPDEKLFF.

This chain uses TRBV29-1 with TRBJ2-4; perhaps TRBD2 as D (5 bases). Germline V gene lookup returns CDR1 SQVTM and CDR2 ANQGSEA. Trimming removed 4 bases from V and 13 bases from J, with 23 bases in between. CDR3 length: 14 residues. The CDR3 loop reads CSVVLGEGDRGQYF. CDR3 sequence (DNA): TGCAGCGTTGTCTTGGGAGAAGGAGATCGCGGGCAGTACTTC.

The V call is TRBV28, the J call TRBJ1-2, with 7 bases fitting TRBD1. This CDR3 comprises 13 residues. Looked up from germline, CDR1 is MDHEN and CDR2 is SYDVKM. The V and J ends lost 7 bases and 7 bases, in that order; junction bases with no gene match: 9. The CDR3 reads CASTQDRDGGYTF. In nucleotides, the CDR3 is TGTGCCAGCACACAAGACAGGGACGGTGGCTACACCTTC.

The rearrangement uses TRBV18 and TRBJ1-1; 7 positions match TRBD1. J was trimmed by 1 base and V by 3 bases; bases with no gene match: 5. Germline V gene lookup returns CDR1 KGHSH and CDR2 LQKENI. This CDR3 is 15 amino acids long. The DNA of the CDR3 is TGTGCCAGCTCACCTGGGAACAGGGGGAACACTGAAGCTTTCTTT. The encoded protein is CASSPGNRGNTEAFF.

This clonotype was observed at least ten times. The V and J genes are TRBV19 and TRBJ2-1; no definite D call. The CDR3 has 16 amino acids. In germline, CDR1 is LNHDA, CDR2 SQIVND (reference sequence). Trimming cost V 3 bases and J 8 bases, with 20 bases left between them. The CDR3 DNA reads as TGTGCCAGTAGTATCGGCAGGCTCAACCTCCCCGATGAGCAGTTCTTC. Its translation: CASSIGRLNLPDEQFF.

As to this clonotype: This may stem from a read error, because a much larger clone lies one nucleotide away. This rearrangement joins TRBV6-5 to TRBJ2-7; a possible D gene is TRBD2 (7 bases). The J call may be wrong; the DNA end is better matched by TRBJ2-5. CDR3 length equals 14 residues. The V gene's germline CDR1 is MNHEY and CDR2 SVGAGI. As DNA, the CDR3 is TGTGCCAGCAGTTGCCGGGGGGCCCAAGAGACCCAGTACTTC. Amino acids: CASSCRGAQETQYF.

This rearrangement joins TRBV2 to TRBJ2-3, with 7 bases that match TRBD1. The trim removed 7 bases at V and 3 bases at J, leaving 7 bases unmatched. The CDR3 has 14 amino acids. Germline V lookup: CDR1 SNHLY, CDR2 FYNNEI. CDR3 nucleotides: TGTGCCAGCACCCTCGACAGGGTAACAGATACGCAGTATTTT. Protein product: CASTLDRVTDTQYF.

The chain joins TRBV7-9 to TRBJ2-1; 10 nucleotides line up with TRBD1. Trimming cost V 11 bases and J 4 bases; bases outside gene matches: 8. Germline V CDR1 and CDR2: SEHNR, FQNEAQ (reference sequence). This CDR3 has 14 residues. CDR3 coding DNA: TGTGCCGGCTTGCCGGGACAGGGGTACAATGAGCAGTTCTTC. Translation gives CAGLPGQGYNEQFF.

V usage is TRBV30 and J usage is TRBJ1-2; D is perhaps TRBD1 (5 bases). The germline CDR1 and CDR2 sequences are GTSNPN and SVGIG (reference sequence). V was trimmed by 2 bases and J by 2 bases, leaving 9 bases between them. CDR3 length equals 13 residues. CDR3 region: CAWSPRANYGYTF. The DNA for the CDR3 is TGTGCCTGGAGTCCCAGGGCCAACTATGGCTACACCTTC.

The rearrangement links TRBV20-1 to TRBJ2-1; 11 positions match TRBD2. Germline V gene sequence: CDR1 DFQATT, CDR2 SNEGSKA (reference sequence). V gave up 3 bases and J gave up 7 bases; unmatched junction bases: 17. CDR3 size: 18 residues. The CDR3 DNA is TGCAGTGCTAGTGCCCTAGCGGGGGGCCTCGGAGTTTCGAATGAGCAGTTCTTC. Its translation: CSASALAGGLGVSNEQFF.

In its sample, this clonotype was seen a few times. The CDR3 bases are TGCAGCGTAGGGGACTGTGGCTACACCTTC. Amino acids: CSVGDCGYTF. The V gene is TRBV29-1, the J gene TRBJ1-2; the D gene is possibly TRBD1 (5 bases). The CDR3 runs to 10 residues. Germline V CDR1 and CDR2: SQVTM, ANQGSEA. V lost 6 bases to trimming and J lost 7 bases, with 9 bases between them.

Comment on this clonotype: Sequence at one end of the junction differs from germline and may be a read error. This chain links TRBV6-2 or TRBV6-3 with TRBJ2-1, with D unresolved. CDR1 is MNHEY, CDR2 SVGEGT, per germline. The CDR3 is 17 amino acids. The CDR3 spells CAGSYSPTDLSYNEQFF. CDR3 nucleotide sequence: TGTGCCGGCAGTTACAGTCCAACCGACCTCTCCTACAATGAGCAGTTCTTC.

The rearrangement links TRBV6-5 to TRBJ1-6, with 8 bases that match TRBD1. The J segment lost 9 bases and the V segment lost 5 bases, leaving 6 bases of the junction unmatched. Looked up from germline, CDR1 is MNHEY and CDR2 is SVGAGI. The CDR3 has 14 amino acids. CDR3 coding DNA: TGTGCCAGCAGTGCGGGACAGGCGGGTTCACCCCTCCACTTT. It is translated as CASSAGQAGSPLHF.

V usage is TRBV7-3 and J usage is TRBJ1-3; D is unclear. V shed 5 bases and J shed 0 bases, with 11 bases lying between them. Germline V gene lookup returns CDR1 SGHTA and CDR2 FQGTGA. The CDR3 has 15 residues. CDR3 loop: CASSLDNYSGNTIYF. The DNA for the CDR3 is TGTGCCAGCAGCCTCGACAATTACTCTGGAAACACCATATATTTT.

Remarks on this clonotype: Being one base from a much bigger clone, this may be a read error. V usage is TRBV5-1 and J usage is TRBJ2-5; 7 bases align to TRBD1. From germline, CDR1 is SGHRS and CDR2 YFSETQ. There are 15 residues in the CDR3. V lost 0 bases and J lost 5; bases outside the gene matches: 7. CDR3: CASSLEGAVHETQYF. The CDR3 region has the DNA TGCGCCAGCAGCTTGGAGGGGGCCGTACATGAGACCCAGTACTTC.